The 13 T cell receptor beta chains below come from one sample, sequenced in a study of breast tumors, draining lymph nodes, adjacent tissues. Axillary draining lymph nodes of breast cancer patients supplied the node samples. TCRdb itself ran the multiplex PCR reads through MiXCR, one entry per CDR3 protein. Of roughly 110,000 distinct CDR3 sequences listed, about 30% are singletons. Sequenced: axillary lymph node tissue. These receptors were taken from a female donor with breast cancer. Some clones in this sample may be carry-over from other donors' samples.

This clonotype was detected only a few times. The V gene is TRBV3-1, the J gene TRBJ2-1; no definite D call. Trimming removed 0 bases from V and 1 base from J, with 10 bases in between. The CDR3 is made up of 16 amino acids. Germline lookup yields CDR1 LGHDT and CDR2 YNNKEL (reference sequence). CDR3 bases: TGTGCCAGCAGCCAAGATTGGGGTATATCCTACAATGAGCAGTTCTTC. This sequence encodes CASSQDWGISYNEQFF.

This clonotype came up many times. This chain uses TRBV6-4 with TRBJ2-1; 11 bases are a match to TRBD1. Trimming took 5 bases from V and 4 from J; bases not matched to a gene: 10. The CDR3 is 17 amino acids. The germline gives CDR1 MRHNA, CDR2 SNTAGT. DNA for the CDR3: TGTGCCAGCAGTCCTTGGAGGACAGGGGGCTCATACAATGAGCAGTTCTTC. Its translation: CASSPWRTGGSYNEQFF.

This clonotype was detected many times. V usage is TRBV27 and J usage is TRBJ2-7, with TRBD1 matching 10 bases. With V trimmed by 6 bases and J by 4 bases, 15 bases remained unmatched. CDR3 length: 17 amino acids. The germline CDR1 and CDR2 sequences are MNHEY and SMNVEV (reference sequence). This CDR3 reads CASRGGQGKWGSYEQYF. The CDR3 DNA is TGTGCCAGCAGGGGGGGACAGGGGAAGTGGGGGTCTTACGAGCAGTACTTC.

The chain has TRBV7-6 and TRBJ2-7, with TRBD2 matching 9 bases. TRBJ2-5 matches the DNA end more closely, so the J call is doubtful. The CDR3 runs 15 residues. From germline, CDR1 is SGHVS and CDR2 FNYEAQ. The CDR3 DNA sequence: TGTGCCAGCAGCTCCAGAGCTAGCGGGGCAGAGACCCAGTACTTC. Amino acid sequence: CASSSRASGAETQYF.

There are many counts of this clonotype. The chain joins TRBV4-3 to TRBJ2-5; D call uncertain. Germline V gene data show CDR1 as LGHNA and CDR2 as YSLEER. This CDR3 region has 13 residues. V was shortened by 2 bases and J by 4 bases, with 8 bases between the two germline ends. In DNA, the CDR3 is TGCGCCAGCAGCCAAAGGGTATTAGAGACCCAGTACTTC. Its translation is CASSQRVLETQYF.

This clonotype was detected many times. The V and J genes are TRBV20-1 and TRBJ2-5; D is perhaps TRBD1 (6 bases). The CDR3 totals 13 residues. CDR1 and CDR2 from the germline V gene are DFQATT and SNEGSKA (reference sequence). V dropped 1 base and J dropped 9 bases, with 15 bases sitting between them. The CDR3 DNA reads TGCAGTGCTAGAGGTGTGGACTCAGGGGCCCAGTACTTC. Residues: CSARGVDSGAQYF.

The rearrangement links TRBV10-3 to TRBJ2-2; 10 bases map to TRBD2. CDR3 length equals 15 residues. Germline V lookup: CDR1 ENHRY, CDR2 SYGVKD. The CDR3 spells CARDVGLALTGELFF. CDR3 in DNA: TGTGCTAGAGATGTGGGACTAGCGTTGACCGGGGAGCTGTTTTTT.

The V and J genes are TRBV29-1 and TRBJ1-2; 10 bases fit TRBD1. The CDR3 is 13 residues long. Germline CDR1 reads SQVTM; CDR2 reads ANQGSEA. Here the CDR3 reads CSYADRGNYGYTF. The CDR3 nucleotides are TGCAGTTACGCGGACAGGGGGAACTATGGCTACACCTTC. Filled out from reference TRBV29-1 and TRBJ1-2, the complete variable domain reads SAVISQKPSRDICQRGTSLTIQCQVDSQVTMMFWYRQQPGQSLTLIATANQGSEATYESGFVIDKFPISRPNLTFSTLTVSNMSPEDSSIYLCSYADRGNYGYTFGSGTRLTVV.

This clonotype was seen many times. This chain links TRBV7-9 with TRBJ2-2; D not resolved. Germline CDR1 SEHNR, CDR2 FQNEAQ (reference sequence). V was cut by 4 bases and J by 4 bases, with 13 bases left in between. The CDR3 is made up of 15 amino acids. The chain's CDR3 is CASSSGQLVTGELFF. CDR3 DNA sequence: TGTGCCAGCAGCTCCGGCCAGTTAGTCACCGGGGAGCTGTTTTTT. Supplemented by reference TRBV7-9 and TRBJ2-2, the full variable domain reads DTGVSQNPRHKITKRGQNVTFRCDPISEHNRLYWYRQTLGQGPEFLTYFQNEAQLEKSRLLSDRFSAERPKGSFSTLEIQRTEQGDSAMYLCASSSGQLVTGELFFGEGSRLTVL.

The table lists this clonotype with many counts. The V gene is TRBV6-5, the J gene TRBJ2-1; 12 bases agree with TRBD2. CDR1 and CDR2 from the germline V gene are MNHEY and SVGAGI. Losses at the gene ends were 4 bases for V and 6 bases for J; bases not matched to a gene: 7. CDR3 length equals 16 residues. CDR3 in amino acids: CASSSQASGRANEQFF. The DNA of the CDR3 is TGTGCCAGCAGTTCACAAGCTAGCGGGAGGGCCAATGAGCAGTTCTTC.

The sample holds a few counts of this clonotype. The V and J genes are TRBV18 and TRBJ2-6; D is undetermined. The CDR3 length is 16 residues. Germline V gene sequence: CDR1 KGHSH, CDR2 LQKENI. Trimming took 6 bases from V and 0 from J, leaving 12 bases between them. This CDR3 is CASSPTVSSGANVLTF. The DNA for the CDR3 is TGTGCCAGCTCCCCTACGGTGAGCTCTGGGGCCAACGTCCTGACTTTC.

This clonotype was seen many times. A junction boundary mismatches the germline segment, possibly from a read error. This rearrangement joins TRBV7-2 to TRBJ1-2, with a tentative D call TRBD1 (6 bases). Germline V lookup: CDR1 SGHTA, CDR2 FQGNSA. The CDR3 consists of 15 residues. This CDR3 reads CASSPGGRSNYGYPF. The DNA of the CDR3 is TGTGCCAGCAGCCCCGGGGGGCGTTCTAACTATGGCTACCCCTTC.

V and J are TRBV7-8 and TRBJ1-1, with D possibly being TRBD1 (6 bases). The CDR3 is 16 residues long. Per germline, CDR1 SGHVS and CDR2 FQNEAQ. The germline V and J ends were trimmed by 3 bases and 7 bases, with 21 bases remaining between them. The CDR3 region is CASSFGQRELGNEAFF. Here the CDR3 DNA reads TGTGCCAGCAGCTTCGGACAGCGCGAACTAGGGAATGAAGCTTTCTTT. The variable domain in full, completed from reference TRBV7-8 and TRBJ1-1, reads GAGVSQSPRYKVAKRGQDVALRCDPISGHVSLFWYQQALGQGPEFLTYFQNEAQLDKSGLPSDRFFAERPEGSVSTLKIQRTQQEDSAVYLCASSFGQRELGNEAFFGQGTRLTVV.